This T cell receptor (beta chain) was retrieved from a study of graft-versus-host responses after intestinal transplantation. Study background: Anti-thymocyte globulin induction preceded roughly 3 years of tacrolimus and steroid maintenance in all recipients. Whole-study findings and limits: Recipient-marrow GvH clones were detected, some having first appeared in ileum or blood. The study associated peak circulating GvH clone levels with early post-transplant HvG declines.

A word on this clone: The antigen remains undetermined.

The V end lost 4 bases, the J end lost 3 bases, and 16 bases lay between the germline ends. This CDR3 is built from 15 residues. Germline loops: CDR1 SEHNR, CDR2 FQNEAQ (reference sequence). TCRdb's table, derived via immunoSEQ multiplex PCR, lists solely in-frame clones and lacks some. In the table there are about 86,000 clones, around nine tenths of which are singletons. Specimen: unstimulated CD8+ T cells sorted from spleen or lymph node cells, collected before intestinal transplant. The source of this sequence is a human donor who received an intestinal transplant. The chain combines TRBV7-9 with TRBJ2-7; D not resolved. In DNA form, the CDR3 reads TGTGCCAGCAGCTCTAGTAACTCCTTTGGCTACGAGCAGTACTTC. It specifies CASSSSNSFGYEQYF.